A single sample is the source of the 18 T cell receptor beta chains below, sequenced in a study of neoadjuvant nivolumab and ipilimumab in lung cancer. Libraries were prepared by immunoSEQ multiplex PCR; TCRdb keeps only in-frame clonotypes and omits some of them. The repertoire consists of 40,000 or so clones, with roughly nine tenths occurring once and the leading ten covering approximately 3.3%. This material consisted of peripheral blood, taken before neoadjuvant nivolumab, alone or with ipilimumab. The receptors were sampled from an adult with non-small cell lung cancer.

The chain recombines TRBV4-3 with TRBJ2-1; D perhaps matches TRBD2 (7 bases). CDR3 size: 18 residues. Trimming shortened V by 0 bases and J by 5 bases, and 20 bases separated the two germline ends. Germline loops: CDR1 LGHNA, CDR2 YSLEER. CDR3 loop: CASSQETGGGDWNNEQFF. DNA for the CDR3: TGCGCCAGCAGCCAAGAAACGGGGGGCGGAGACTGGAACAATGAGCAGTTCTTC.

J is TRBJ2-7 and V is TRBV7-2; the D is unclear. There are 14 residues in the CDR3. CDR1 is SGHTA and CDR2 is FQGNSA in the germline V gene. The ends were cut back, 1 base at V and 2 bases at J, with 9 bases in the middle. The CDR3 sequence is CASSLGQATYEQYF. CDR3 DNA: TGTGCCAGCAGCTTAGGGCAGGCTACCTACGAGCAGTACTTC. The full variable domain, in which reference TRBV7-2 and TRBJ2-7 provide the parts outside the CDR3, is GAGVSQSPSNKVTEKGKDVELRCDPISGHTALYWYRQSLGQGLEFLIYFQGNSAPDKSGLPSDRFSAERTGGSVSTLTIQRTQQEDSAVYLCASSLGQATYEQYFGPGTRLTVT.

CDR3 loop: CATQGMNTEAFF. In DNA, the CDR3 is TGTGCCACGCAGGGAATGAACACTGAAGCTTTCTTT. The chain couples TRBV28 to TRBJ1-1, with a weak D call TRBD1 (5 bases). Trimming cost V 10 bases and J 0 bases, with 9 bases left between them. Germline V CDR1 and CDR2: MDHEN, SYDVKM. The CDR3 totals 12 residues.

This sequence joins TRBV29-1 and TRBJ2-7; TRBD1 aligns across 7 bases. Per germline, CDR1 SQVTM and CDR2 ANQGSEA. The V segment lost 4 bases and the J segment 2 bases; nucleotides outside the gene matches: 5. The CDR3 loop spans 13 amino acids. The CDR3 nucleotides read TGCAGCGTTGCCACAGGGGCAGCCTACGAGCAGTACTTC. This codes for CSVATGAAYEQYF.

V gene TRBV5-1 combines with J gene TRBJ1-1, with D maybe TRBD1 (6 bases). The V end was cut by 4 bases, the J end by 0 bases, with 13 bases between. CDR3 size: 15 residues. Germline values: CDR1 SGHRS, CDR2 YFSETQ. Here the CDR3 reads CASSPRTEMNTEAFF. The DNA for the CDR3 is TGCGCCAGCAGCCCCAGGACAGAGATGAACACTGAAGCTTTCTTT. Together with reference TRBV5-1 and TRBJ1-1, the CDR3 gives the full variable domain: KAGVTQTPRYLIKTRGQQVTLSCSPISGHRSVSWYQQTPGQGLQFLFEYFSETQRNKGNFPGRFSGRQFSNSRSEMNVSTLELGDSALYLCASSPRTEMNTEAFFGQGTRLTVV.

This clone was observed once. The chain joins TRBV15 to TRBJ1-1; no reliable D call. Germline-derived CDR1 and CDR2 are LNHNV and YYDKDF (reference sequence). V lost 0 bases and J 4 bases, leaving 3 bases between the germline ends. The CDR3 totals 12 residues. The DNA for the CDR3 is TGTGCCACCAGCAGAGAACTCACTGAAGCTTTCTTT. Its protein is CATSRELTEAFF. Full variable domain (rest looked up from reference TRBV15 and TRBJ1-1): DAMVIQNPRYQVTQFGKPVTLSCSQTLNHNVMYWYQQKSSQAPKLLFHYYDKDFNNEADTPDNFQSRRPNTSFCFLDIRSPGLGDTAMYLCATSRELTEAFFGQGTRLTVV.

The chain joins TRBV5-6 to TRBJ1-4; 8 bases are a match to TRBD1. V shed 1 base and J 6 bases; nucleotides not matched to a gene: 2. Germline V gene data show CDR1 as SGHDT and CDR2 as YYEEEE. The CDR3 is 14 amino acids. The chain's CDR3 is CASSLKQGDEKLFF. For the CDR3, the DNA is TGTGCCAGCAGCTTGAAACAGGGGGATGAAAAACTGTTTTTT. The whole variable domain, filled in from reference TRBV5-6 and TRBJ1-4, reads DAGVTQSPTHLIKTRGQQVTLRCSPKSGHDTVSWYQQALGQGPQFIFQYYEEEERQRGNFPDRFSGHQFPNYSSELNVNALLLGDSALYLCASSLKQGDEKLFFGSGTQLSVL.

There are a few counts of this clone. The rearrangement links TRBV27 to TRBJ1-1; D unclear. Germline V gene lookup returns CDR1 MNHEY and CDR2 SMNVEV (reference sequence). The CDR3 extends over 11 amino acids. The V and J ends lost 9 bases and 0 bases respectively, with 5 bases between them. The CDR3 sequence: CASRMNTEAFF. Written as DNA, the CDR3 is TGTGCCAGTAGAATGAACACTGAAGCTTTCTTT.

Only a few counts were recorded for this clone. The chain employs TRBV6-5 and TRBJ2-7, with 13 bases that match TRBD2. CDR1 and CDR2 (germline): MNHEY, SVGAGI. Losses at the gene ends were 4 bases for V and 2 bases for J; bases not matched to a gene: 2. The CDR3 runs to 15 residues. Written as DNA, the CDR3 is TGTGCCAGCAGTTCCGGACTAGCGGGAGCCTACGAGCAGTACTTC. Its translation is CASSSGLAGAYEQYF.

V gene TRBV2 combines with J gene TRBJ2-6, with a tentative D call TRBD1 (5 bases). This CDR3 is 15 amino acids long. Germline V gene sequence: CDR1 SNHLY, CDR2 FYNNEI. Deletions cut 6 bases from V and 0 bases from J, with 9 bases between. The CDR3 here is CASRDSSSGANVLTF. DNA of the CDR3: TGTGCCAGCAGAGACAGTAGCTCTGGGGCCAACGTCCTGACTTTC.

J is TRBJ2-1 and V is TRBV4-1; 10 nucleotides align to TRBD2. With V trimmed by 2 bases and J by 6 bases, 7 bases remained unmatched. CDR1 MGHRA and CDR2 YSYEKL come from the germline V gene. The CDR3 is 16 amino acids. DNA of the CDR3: TGCGCCAGCAGCCAAACTTGGACTAGCGGCTTCAATGAGCAGTTCTTC. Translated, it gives CASSQTWTSGFNEQFF.

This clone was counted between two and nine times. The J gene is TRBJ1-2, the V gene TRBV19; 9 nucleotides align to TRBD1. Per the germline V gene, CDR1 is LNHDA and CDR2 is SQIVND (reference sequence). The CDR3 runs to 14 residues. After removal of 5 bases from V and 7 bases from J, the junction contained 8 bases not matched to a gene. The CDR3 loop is CASSPPDRGGGYTF. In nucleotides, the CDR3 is TGTGCCAGTAGTCCTCCGGACAGGGGAGGTGGCTACACCTTC.

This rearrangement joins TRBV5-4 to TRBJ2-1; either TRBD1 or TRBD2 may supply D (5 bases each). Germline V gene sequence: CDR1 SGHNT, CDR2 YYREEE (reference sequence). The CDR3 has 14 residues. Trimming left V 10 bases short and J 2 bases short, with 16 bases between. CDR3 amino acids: CALARGAAYNEQFF. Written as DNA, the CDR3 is TGTGCCCTGGCGAGGGGAGCCGCCTACAATGAGCAGTTCTTC.

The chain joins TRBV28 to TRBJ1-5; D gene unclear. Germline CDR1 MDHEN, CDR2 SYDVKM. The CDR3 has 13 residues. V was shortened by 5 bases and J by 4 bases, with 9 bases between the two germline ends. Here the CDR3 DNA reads TGTGCCAGCAGTATTCCGCGTAATCAGCCCCAGCATTTT. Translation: CASSIPRNQPQHF. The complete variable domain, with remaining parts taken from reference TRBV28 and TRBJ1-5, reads DVKVTQSSRYLVKRTGEKVFLECVQDMDHENMFWYRQDPGLGLRLIYFSYDVKMKEKGDIPEGYSVSREKKERFSLILESASTNQTSMYLCASSIPRNQPQHFGDGTRLSIL.

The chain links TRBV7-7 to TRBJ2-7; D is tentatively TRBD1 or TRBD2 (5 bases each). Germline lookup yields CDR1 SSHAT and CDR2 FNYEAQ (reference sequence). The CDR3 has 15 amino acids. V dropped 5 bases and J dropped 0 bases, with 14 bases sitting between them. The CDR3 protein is CASSLGAGSSYEQYF. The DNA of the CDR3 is TGTGCCAGCAGCCTAGGGGCAGGGAGCTCCTACGAGCAGTACTTC. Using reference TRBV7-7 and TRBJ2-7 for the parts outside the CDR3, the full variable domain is GAGVSQSPRYKVTKRGQDVTLRCDPISSHATLYWYQQALGQGPEFLTYFNYEAQPDKSGLPSDRFSAERPEGSISTLTIQRTEQRDSAMYRCASSLGAGSSYEQYFGPGTRLTVT.

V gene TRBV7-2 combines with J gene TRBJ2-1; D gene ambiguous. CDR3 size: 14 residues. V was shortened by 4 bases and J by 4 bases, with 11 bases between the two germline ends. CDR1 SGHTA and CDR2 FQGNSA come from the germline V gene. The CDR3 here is CASSSVPEYNEQFF. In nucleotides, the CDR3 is TGTGCCAGCAGCTCTGTCCCGGAATACAATGAGCAGTTCTTC.

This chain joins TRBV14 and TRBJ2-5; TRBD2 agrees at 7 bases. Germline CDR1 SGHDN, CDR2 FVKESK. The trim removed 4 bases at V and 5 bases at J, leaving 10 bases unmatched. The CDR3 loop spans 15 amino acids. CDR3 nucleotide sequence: TGTGCCAGCAGCCCGGGAGTCTCAGCGGGGGAGACCCAGTACTTC. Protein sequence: CASSPGVSAGETQYF.

The CDR3 DNA reads TGTGCCAGTAGTCTCAGGGAGGGAGAGACCCAGTACTTC. Amino acid sequence: CASSLREGETQYF. The chain is built from TRBV19 and TRBJ2-5, with 7 bases aligning to TRBD2. The length of the CDR3 is 13 residues. The ends lost 5 bases at V and 4 bases at J; junction bases unmatched: 4. In germline, CDR1 is LNHDA, CDR2 SQIVND (reference sequence).